This T cell receptor beta chain was retrieved from a study of T cells expressing NK-cell markers (dated by TCRdb to between 2020 and 2021). Notes on the research overall: TCR beta-chain repertoires were profiled in sorted CD3+CD56+NKG2C+, CD3+CD56+NKG2C- and CD3+CD56-NKG2C+ T-cell subsets from eight donors. The libraries were sequenced on Illumina HiSeq 2000/2500, MiSeq or NextSeq, producing 2 x 150 bp reads. Among the eight sequenced donors, seven were HCMV-seropositive and one was HCMV-seronegative. Randomly selected healthy volunteers, three men and five women, were used as the eight sequenced donors.

CDR1 ENHRY and CDR2 SYGVKD were looked up in the germline V gene. The CDR3 runs 15 amino acids, cysteine and phenylalanine included. No DNA is listed. On the study overall, not on this receptor specifically: In roughly six donors, the dominant CD3+CD56+NKG2C+ clonotypes ranked among the top 10 CD8+ clonotypes, making up roughly 1.0-8% of CD8+ T cells. Whether the expanded NKG2C-expressing T cell clones were specific for HCMV antigens remained unclear. Those dominant clonotypes were again the most abundant among CD3+CD56-NKG2C+ cells in several donors, at about 28.3-60.1%.

HCMV-specific IgG was detected in serum with a commercial ELISA kit to determine HCMV serostatus. Ficoll density gradient centrifugation was used to isolate peripheral blood mononuclear cells from blood. Data came from an Illumina HiSeq 2000. 5'RACE template switching, by which a universal primer site and unique molecular identifiers were added, was used to make TCR beta cDNA libraries. cDNA synthesis was primed from the TCR beta constant segment, followed by two successive PCR amplification steps. The study's own analysis went as follows. MIGEC was used to demultiplex reads and group the reads by UMI, and MiTCR was used to assemble and quantify clonotypes. Only TCR cDNA sequences supported by at least two reads were kept to exclude erroneous sequences. Downstream repertoire analysis used the tcR package, and clonotypes were matched across fractions by CDR3 nucleotide sequence plus V segment. VDJmatch was used to annotate antigen specificity against VDJdb, with one amino acid substitution in CDR3 allowed. One entry per CDR3 protein sequence results from the TCRdb reprocessing of the reads, with DNA left out. Clone size and V and J calls follow TCRdb, not the original study. In this sample's table one finds some 340,000 distinct CDR3 sequences. The ten largest clones capture roughly 5.2% of the sample.

Comment on this clonotype: Its binding antigen is unknown.

The chain was built from TRBV10-3 and TRBJ2-3; TCRdb designates TRBD2, a call that cannot be tested without DNA. Sample: blood T cells: a sorted CD56 or NKG2C T cell subset, CD4+ or CD8+ T cells, or bulk PBMC T cells (not recorded which). The receptor was isolated from a man aged 18-75 years in good health. The CDR3 region: CAISDLLSGGDTQYF.